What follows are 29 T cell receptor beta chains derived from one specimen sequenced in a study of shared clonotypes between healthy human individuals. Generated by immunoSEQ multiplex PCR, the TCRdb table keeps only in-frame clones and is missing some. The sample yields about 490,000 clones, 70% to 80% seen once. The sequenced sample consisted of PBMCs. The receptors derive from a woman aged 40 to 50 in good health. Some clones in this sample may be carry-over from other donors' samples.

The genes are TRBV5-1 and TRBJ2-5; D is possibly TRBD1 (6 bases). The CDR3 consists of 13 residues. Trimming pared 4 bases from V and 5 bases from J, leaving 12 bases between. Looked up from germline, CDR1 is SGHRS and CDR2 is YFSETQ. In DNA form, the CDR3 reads TGCGCCAGCAGCCCATGGGGGCGGGAGACCCAGTACTTC. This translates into CASSPWGRETQYF.

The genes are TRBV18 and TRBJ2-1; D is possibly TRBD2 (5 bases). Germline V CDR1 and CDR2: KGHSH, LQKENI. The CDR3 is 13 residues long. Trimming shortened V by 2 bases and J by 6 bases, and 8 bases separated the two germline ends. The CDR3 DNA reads TGTGCCAGCTCACCAACTAGTGGCAATGAGCAGTTCTTC. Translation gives CASSPTSGNEQFF. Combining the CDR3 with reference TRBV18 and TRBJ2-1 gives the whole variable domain NAGVMQNPRHLVRRRGQEARLRCSPMKGHSHVYWYRQLPEEGLKFMVYLQKENIIDESGMPKERFSAEFPKEGPSILRIQQVVRGDSAAYFCASSPTSGNEQFFGPGTRLTVL.

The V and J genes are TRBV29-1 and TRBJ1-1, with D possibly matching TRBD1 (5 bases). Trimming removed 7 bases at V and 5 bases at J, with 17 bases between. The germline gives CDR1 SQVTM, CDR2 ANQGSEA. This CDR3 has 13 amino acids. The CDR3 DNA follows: TGCAGCGCCGGAGTGGGGGGAGGAACTGAAGCTTTCTTT. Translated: CSAGVGGGTEAFF.

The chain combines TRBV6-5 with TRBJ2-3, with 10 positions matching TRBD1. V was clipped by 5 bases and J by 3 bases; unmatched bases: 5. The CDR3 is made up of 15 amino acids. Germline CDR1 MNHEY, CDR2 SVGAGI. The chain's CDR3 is CASSPGTGDTDTQYF. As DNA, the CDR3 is TGTGCCAGCAGTCCCGGGACAGGGGATACAGATACGCAGTATTTT.

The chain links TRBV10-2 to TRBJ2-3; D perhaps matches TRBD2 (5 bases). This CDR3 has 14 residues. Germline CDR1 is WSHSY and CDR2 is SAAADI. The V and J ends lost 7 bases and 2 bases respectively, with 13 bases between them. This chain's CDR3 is CASTPAGITDTQYF. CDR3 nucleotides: TGCGCCAGCACCCCCGCGGGCATCACAGATACGCAGTATTTT.

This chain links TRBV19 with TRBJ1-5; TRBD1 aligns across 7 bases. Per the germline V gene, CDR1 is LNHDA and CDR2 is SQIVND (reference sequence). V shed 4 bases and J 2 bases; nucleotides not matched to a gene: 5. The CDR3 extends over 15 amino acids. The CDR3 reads CASSNRGGGNQPQHF. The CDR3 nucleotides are TGTGCCAGTAGTAACAGGGGAGGGGGCAATCAGCCCCAGCATTTT. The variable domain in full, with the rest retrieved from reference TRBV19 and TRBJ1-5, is DGGITQSPKYLFRKEGQNVTLSCEQNLNHDAMYWYRQDPGQGLRLIYYSQIVNDFQKGDIAEGYSVSREKKESFPLTVTSAQKNPTAFYLCASSNRGGGNQPQHFGDGTRLSIL.

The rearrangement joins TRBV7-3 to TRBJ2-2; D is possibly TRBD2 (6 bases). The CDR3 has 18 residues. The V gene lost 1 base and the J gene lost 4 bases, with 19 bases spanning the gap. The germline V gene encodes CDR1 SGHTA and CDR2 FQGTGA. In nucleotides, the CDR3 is TGTGCCAGCAGCTTAATGGCGGGGATCGCAATTGGCACCGGGGAGCTGTTTTTT. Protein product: CASSLMAGIAIGTGELFF.

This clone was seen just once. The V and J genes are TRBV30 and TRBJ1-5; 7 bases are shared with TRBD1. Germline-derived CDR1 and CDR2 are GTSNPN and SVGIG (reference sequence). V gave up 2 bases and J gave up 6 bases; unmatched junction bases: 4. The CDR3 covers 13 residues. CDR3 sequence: CAWSRGLGQPQHF. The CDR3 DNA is TGTGCCTGGAGTAGGGGGCTCGGTCAGCCCCAGCATTTT. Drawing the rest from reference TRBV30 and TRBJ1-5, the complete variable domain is SQTIHQWPATLVQPVGSPLSLECTVEGTSNPNLYWYRQAAGRGLQLLFYSVGIGQISSEVPQNLSASRPQDRQFILSSKKLLLSDSGFYLCAWSRGLGQPQHFGDGTRLSIL.

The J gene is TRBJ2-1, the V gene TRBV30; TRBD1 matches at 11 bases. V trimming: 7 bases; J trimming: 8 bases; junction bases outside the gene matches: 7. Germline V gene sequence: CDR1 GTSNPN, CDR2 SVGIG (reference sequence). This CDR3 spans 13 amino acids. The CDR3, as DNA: TGTGCCTCAGGACAGGGGGCGTTAGATGAGCAGTTCTTC. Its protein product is CASGQGALDEQFF.

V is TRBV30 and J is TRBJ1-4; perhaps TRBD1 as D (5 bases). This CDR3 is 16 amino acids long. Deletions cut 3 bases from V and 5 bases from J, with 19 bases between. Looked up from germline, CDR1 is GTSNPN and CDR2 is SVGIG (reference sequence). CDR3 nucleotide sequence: TGTGCCTGGAGCAAAAAAACCGGGACGGGGAATGAAAAACTGTTTTTT. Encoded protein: CAWSKKTGTGNEKLFF.

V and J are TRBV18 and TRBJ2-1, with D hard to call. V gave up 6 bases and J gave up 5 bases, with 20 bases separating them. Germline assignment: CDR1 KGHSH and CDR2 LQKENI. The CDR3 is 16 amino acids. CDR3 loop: CASSPSYRTSDNEQFF. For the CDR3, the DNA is TGTGCCAGCTCCCCATCTTATCGGACCTCGGACAATGAGCAGTTCTTC.

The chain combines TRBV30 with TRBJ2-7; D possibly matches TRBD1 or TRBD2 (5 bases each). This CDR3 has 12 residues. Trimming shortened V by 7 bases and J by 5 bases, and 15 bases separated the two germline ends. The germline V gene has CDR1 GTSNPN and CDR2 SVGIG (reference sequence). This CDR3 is CAYSGPRDEQYF. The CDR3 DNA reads TGTGCCTACTCGGGACCCCGCGACGAGCAGTACTTC.

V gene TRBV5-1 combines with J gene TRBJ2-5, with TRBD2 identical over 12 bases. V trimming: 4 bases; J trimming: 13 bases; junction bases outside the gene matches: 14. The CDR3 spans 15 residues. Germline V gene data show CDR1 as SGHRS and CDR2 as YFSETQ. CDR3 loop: CASSPGTSGQLDRYF. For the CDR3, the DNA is TGCGCCAGCAGCCCCGGGACTAGCGGGCAGTTAGACCGGTACTTC. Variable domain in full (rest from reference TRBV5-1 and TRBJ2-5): KAGVTQTPRYLIKTRGQQVTLSCSPISGHRSVSWYQQTPGQGLQFLFEYFSETQRNKGNFPGRFSGRQFSNSRSEMNVSTLELGDSALYLCASSPGTSGQLDRYFGPGTRLLVL.

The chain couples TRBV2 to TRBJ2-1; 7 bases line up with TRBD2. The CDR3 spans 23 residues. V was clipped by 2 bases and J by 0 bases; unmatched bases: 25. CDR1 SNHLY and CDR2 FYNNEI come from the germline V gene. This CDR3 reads CASSEILGREFLRGGSSYNEQFF. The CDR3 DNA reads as TGTGCCAGCAGTGAAATATTGGGGAGGGAGTTTTTGAGGGGTGGTAGCTCCTACAATGAGCAGTTCTTC.

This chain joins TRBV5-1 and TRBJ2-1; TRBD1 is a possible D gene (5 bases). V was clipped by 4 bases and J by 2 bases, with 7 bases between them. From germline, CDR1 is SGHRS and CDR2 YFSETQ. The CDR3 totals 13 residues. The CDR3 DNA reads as TGCGCCAGCAGCCCGGACACCTACAATGAGCAGTTCTTC. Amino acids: CASSPDTYNEQFF.

This CDR3 reads CASGLGVRTEAFF. CDR3 nucleotides: TGTGCTAGTGGTTTGGGGGTTCGCACTGAAGCTTTCTTT. The chain is built from TRBV12-5 and TRBJ1-1; unclear D gene. The germline V and J ends were trimmed by 1 base and 4 bases, with 7 bases remaining between them. The CDR3 is 13 residues long. CDR1 is LGHNT, CDR2 FRNRAP, per germline.

This CDR3 is CSGGDGGPDGYTF. The CDR3 DNA is TGCAGCGGGGGCGATGGGGGGCCGGATGGCTACACCTTC. The chain carries TRBV29-1 and TRBJ1-2; D might be TRBD1 (6 bases). CDR3 length: 13 amino acids. Between the trimmed V and J ends, which lost 7 bases and 6 bases, there was a span of 18 bases. Per germline, CDR1 SQVTM and CDR2 ANQGSEA.

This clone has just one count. CDR3 in DNA: TGTGCCAGTAGTATATTTTCCGGATACGAGCAGTACTTC. Amino acids: CASSIFSGYEQYF. This chain links TRBV19 with TRBJ2-7; no reliable D call. Trimming removed 2 bases from V and 4 bases from J, with 9 bases in between. The V gene's germline CDR1 is LNHDA and CDR2 SQIVND (reference sequence). The CDR3 covers 13 residues.

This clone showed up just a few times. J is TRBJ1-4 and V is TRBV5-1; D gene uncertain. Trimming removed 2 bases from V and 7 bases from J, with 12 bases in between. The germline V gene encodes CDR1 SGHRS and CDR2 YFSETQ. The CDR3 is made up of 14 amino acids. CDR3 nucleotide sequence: TGCGCCAGCAGCTTAGGAAGCGAGGGTGAAAAACTGTTTTTT. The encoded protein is CASSLGSEGEKLFF.

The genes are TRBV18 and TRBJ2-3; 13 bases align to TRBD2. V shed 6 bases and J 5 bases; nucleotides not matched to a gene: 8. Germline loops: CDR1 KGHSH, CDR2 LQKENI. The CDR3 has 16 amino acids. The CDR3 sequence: CASSNPGLAGKDTQYF. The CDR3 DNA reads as TGTGCCAGCTCCAACCCGGGACTAGCGGGAAAAGATACGCAGTATTTT.

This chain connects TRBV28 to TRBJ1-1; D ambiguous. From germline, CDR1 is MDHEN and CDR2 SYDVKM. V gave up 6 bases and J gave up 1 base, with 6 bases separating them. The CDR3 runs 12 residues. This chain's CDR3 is CASRLQNTEAFF. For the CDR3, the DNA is TGTGCCAGCAGACTACAGAACACTGAAGCTTTCTTT.

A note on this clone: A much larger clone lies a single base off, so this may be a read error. Here the CDR3 reads CASSFAYEQYF. The CDR3 DNA sequence: TGTGCCAGCAGCTTCGCCTACGAGCAGTACTTC. The chain is built from TRBV5-4 and TRBJ2-7; D call uncertain. CDR1 and CDR2 (germline): SGHNT, YYREEE (reference sequence). The V end lost 2 bases, the J end lost 2 bases, and 2 bases lay between the germline ends. The CDR3 is made up of 11 amino acids.

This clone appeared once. DNA of the CDR3: TGTGCCAGCTCACCACCCTTTATAGAGACCCAGTACTTC. It translates to CASSPPFIETQYF. The rearrangement links TRBV18 to TRBJ2-5, with D uncertain. The CDR3 extends over 13 amino acids. The V end lost 0 bases, the J end lost 4 bases, and 6 bases lay between the germline ends. Germline CDR1 and CDR2: KGHSH and LQKENI.

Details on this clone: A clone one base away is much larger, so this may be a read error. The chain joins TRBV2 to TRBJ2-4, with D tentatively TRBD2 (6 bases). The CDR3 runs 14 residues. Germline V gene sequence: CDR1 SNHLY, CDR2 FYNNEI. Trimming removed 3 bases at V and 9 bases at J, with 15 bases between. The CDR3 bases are TGTGCCAGCAGTGATCGGCGGGAAGGGGTCATTCAGTACTTC. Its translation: CASSDRREGVIQYF. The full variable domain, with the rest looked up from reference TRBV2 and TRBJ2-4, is EPEVTQTPSHQVTQMGQEVILRCVPISNHLYFYWYRQILGQKVEFLVSFYNNEISEKSEIFDDQFSVERPDGSNFTLKIRSTKLEDSAMYFCASSDRREGVIQYFGAGTRLSVL.

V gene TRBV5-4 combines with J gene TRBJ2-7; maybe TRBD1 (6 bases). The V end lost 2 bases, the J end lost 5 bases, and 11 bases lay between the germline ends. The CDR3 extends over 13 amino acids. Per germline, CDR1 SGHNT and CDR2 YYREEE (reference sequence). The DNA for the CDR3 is TGTGCCAGCAGCTTCACAGGGAGCAACGAGCAGTACTTC. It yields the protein CASSFTGSNEQYF.

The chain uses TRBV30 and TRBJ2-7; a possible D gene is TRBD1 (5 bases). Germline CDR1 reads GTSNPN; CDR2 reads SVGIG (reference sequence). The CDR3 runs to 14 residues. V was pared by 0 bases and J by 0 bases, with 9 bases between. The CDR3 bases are TGTGCCTGGAGTGTAAGGGGATCCTCCTACGAGCAGTACTTC. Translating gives CAWSVRGSSYEQYF.

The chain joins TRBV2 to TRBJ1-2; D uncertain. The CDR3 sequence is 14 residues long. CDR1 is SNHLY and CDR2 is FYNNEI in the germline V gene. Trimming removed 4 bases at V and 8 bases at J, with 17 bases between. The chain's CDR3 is CASSVREGWKGYTF. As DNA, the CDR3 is TGTGCCAGCAGTGTCCGGGAGGGTTGGAAGGGCTACACCTTC. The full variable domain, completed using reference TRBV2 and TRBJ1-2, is EPEVTQTPSHQVTQMGQEVILRCVPISNHLYFYWYRQILGQKVEFLVSFYNNEISEKSEIFDDQFSVERPDGSNFTLKIRSTKLEDSAMYFCASSVREGWKGYTFGSGTRLTVV.

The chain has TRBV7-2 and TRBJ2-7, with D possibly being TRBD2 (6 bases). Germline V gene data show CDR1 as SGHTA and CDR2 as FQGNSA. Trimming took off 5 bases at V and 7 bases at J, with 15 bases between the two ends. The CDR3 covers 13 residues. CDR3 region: CASSPGTAREQYF. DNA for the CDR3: TGTGCCAGCAGCCCGGGGACTGCTAGGGAGCAGTACTTC. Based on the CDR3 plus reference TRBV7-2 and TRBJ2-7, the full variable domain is GAGVSQSPSNKVTEKGKDVELRCDPISGHTALYWYRQSLGQGLEFLIYFQGNSAPDKSGLPSDRFSAERTGGSVSTLTIQRTQQEDSAVYLCASSPGTAREQYFGPGTRLTVT.

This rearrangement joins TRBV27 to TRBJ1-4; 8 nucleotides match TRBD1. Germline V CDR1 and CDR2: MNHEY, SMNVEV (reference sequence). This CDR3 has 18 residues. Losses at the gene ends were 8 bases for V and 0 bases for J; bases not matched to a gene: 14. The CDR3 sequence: CASLSYQQGAATNEKLFF. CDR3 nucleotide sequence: TGTGCCAGCCTTTCTTATCAGCAGGGGGCTGCAACTAATGAAAAACTGTTTTTT.